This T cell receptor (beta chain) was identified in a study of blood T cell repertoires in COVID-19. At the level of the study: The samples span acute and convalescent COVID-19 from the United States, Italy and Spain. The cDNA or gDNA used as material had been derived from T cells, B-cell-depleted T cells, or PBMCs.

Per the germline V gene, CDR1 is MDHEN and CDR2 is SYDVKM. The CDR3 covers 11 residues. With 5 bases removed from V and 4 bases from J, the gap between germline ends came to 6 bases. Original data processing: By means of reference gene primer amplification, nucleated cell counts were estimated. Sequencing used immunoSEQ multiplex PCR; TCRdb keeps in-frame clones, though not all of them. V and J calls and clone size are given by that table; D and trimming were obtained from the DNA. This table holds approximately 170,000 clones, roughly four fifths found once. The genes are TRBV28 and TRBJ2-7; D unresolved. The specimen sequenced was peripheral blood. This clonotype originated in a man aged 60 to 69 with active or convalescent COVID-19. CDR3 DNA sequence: TGTGCCAGCAGTCCCCCTTACGAGCAGTACTTC. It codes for CASSPPYEQYF.